These 8 T cell receptor beta chains share one sample of origin, sequenced in a study of tissue T cells after allogeneic stem cell transplantation. Produced via immunoSEQ multiplex PCR; TCRdb's table is partial and in-frame only. The sample holds a few thousand clones; about 60% are singletons and the top ten take about 18%. Adult allogeneic hematopoietic cell transplant recipients with steroid-refractory graft-versus-host disease were prospectively enrolled for research autopsy. Specimen: transverse colon tissue, collected at autopsy. The receptors were gathered from an older male patient with steroid-refractory graft-versus-host disease after an allogeneic stem cell transplant. The graft donor may have contributed some T cells.

V and J are TRBV9 and TRBJ1-1, with TRBD1 matching 9 bases. After removal of 0 bases from V and 0 bases from J, the junction contained 6 bases not matched to a gene. The CDR3 spans 17 residues. The V gene's germline CDR1 is SGDLS and CDR2 YYNGEE. In DNA, the CDR3 is TGTGCCAGCAGCGTAGCTGCGGGACAGGGAATGAACACTGAAGCTTTCTTT. It encodes CASSVAAGQGMNTEAFF.

This clone is termed large. V gene TRBV7-6 combines with J gene TRBJ2-1, with D hard to call. From germline, CDR1 is SGHVS and CDR2 FNYEAQ. The V and J ends lost 5 bases and 5 bases respectively, with 19 bases between them. CDR3 size: 16 residues. This CDR3 reads CASSLRPPKENNEQFF. The DNA for the CDR3 is TGTGCCAGCAGCCTTCGACCACCGAAAGAAAACAATGAGCAGTTCTTC. Using reference TRBV7-6 and TRBJ2-1 for the parts outside the CDR3, the full variable domain is GAGVSQSPRYKVTKRGQDVALRCDPISGHVSLYWYRQALGQGPEFLTYFNYEAQQDKSGLPNDRFSAERPEGSISTLTIQRTEQRDSAMYRCASSLRPPKENNEQFFGPGTRLTVL.

This sequence joins TRBV7-2 and TRBJ1-5, with D hard to call. V shed 2 bases and J shed 5 bases, with 7 bases lying between them. The CDR3 consists of 13 residues. Germline CDR1 SGHTA, CDR2 FQGNSA. CDR3 DNA sequence: TGTGCCAGCAGCTTAAGGGTTTATCAGCCCCAGCATTTT. It specifies CASSLRVYQPQHF.

This rearrangement joins TRBV2 to TRBJ2-5; D unclear. Germline V gene lookup returns CDR1 SNHLY and CDR2 FYNNEI. The CDR3 spans 13 residues. Between the trimmed V and J ends, which lost 5 bases and 2 bases, there was a span of 9 bases. The CDR3 DNA reads as TGTGCCAGCAGTAGTACCCGACAAGAGACCCAGTACTTC. Translation: CASSSTRQETQYF.

V usage is TRBV3-1 (or the pseudogene TRBV3-2) and J usage is TRBJ1-1, with D unresolved. Germline loops: CDR1 LGHDT, CDR2 YNNKEL (reference sequence). The V end was cut by 7 bases, the J end by 6 bases, with 21 bases between. The CDR3 runs to 15 residues. CDR3 residues: CASTETDSLFAEAFF. The CDR3 coding sequence is TGTGCCAGCACTGAAACGGACTCCCTTTTCGCTGAAGCTTTCTTT.

The chain joins TRBV7-8 to TRBJ2-3; D is possibly TRBD2 (6 bases). V was clipped by 5 bases and J by 3 bases, with 9 bases between them. CDR1 is SGHVS, CDR2 FQNEAQ, per germline. The CDR3 length is 13 residues. CDR3 bases: TGTGCCAGCAGCAGAGGAGGGACAGATACGCAGTATTTT. As protein: CASSRGGTDTQYF.

This chain uses TRBV11-2 with TRBJ1-6; D is perhaps TRBD1 (6 bases). The CDR3 has 15 amino acids. V shed 4 bases and J shed 4 bases, with 11 bases lying between them. Germline CDR1 reads SGHAT; CDR2 reads FQNNGV. In nucleotides, the CDR3 is TGTGCCAGCAGCTCGCGGACAGCGTATAATTCACCCCTCCACTTT. The encoded protein is CASSSRTAYNSPLHF.

The chain has TRBV5-1 and TRBJ2-1, with D uncertain. With 4 bases removed from V and 6 bases from J, the gap between germline ends came to 14 bases. CDR1 and CDR2 (germline): SGHRS, YFSETQ. CDR3 size: 14 residues. The CDR3 region is CASSPLSPPNEQFF. CDR3 DNA: TGCGCCAGCAGCCCCCTCTCCCCCCCCAATGAGCAGTTCTTC.